This T cell receptor beta chain was found in a study of siplizumab effects on memory and regulatory T cells. As to this clone: Its antigen is as yet unknown.

Assays examined about 9.1 x 10^4 TCR templates per sample. Measured with immunoSEQ multiplex PCR; TCRdb has only the in-frame clones, and not every one. Of over 60,000 clones listed, under 95% are singletons. General observations from the study: Major contributors to the alloresponse seemed to be naive T cells, which also appeared more diverse than memory cells. Researchers could map only a minor fraction of alloreactive clones to unstimulated subsets. Among mappable alloreactive CD4+ clones, the Treg-derived fraction averaged roughly 70% with siplizumab versus about 27% in controls.

The sequenced sample consisted of CD8+ T cells sorted from blood. This clonotype originated in a human donor in good health.

The CDR3 region has the DNA TGCAGCGTTGAGCGGGGAACCTCCTACGAGCAGTACTTC. Encoded protein: CSVERGTSYEQYF. The chain combines TRBV29-1 with TRBJ2-7, with a possible D match to TRBD2 (6 bases). The CDR3 is made up of 13 amino acids. V gave up 3 bases and J gave up 0 bases, with 9 bases separating them. CDR1 SQVTM and CDR2 ANQGSEA come from the germline V gene.